This is a list of T cell receptor beta chains from one sample in a study of T-cell memory formation after mild COVID-19. TCRdb analysed the 5' RACE reads with MiXCR anew, one entry per CDR3 protein. Among a few hundred thousand distinct CDR3 sequences, approximately 29% were seen once, and the ten largest hold roughly 14%. The sample taken for sequencing was PBMCs or a T cell subset sorted from them (not recorded which). These receptors came from an adult woman who had mild COVID-19 (a few samples of this study predate the infection). Cell type and time point are not known. Both conserved end residues are part of each CDR3. D genes are given only for firm matches. Some rows have no size entry. The others give once, few or many, or a class for an expanded clone.

clone size,V gene,J gene,D gene,CDR3 protein,CDR3 DNA
-,TRBV24-1,TRBJ1-1,-,CATSAPGASEAFF,TGTGCCACCAGTGCCCCAGGGGCTAGTGAAGCTTTCTTT
few,TRBV5-1,TRBJ2-2,-,CASSLGQVTGELFF,TGCGCCAGCAGCTTGGGACAGGTCACCGGGGAGCTGTTTTTT
-,TRBV6-5,TRBJ2-1,-,CASSSWEFEYNEQFF,TGTGCCAGCAGTTCATGGGAGTTCGAGTACAATGAGCAGTTCTTC
-,TRBV12-3/TRBV12-4,TRBJ1-6,-,CASSLRQSSPLHF,TGTGCCAGCAGTCTCAGACAGAGTTCACCCCTCCACTTT
-,TRBV6-2/TRBV6-3,TRBJ2-1,TRBD2,CASNHGTSQNEQFF,TGTGCCAGCAACCATGGGACTAGCCAAAATGAGCAGTTCTTC
few,TRBV19,TRBJ1-1,-,CASSIDAGNTEAFF,TGTGCCAGTAGTATAGACGCCGGGAACACTGAAGCTTTCTTT
few,TRBV5-1,TRBJ2-3,-,CASSFSGLNKDTQYF,TGCGCCAGCAGCTTTTCGGGACTCAATAAAGATACGCAGTATTTT
few,TRBV12-3/TRBV12-4,TRBJ1-2,-,CASSLGPNSYGYTF,TGTGCCAGCAGTTTAGGGCCGAATTCCTATGGCTACACCTTC
few,TRBV19,TRBJ1-1,TRBD1,CASRTGQGYTEAFF,TGTGCCAGTAGGACAGGACAGGGGTACACTGAAGCTTTCTTT
-,TRBV2,TRBJ2-7,-,CASKDSSYEQYF,TGTGCCAGCAAGGATAGCTCCTACGAGCAGTACTTC
-,TRBV5-1,TRBJ1-3,-,CASSRLSGNTIYF,TGCGCCAGCAGCCGCCTCTCTGGAAACACCATATATTTT
few,TRBV12-3/TRBV12-4,TRBJ2-1,TRBD2,CASSLGLAGDTYNEQFF,TGTGCCAGCAGTTTGGGACTAGCGGGGGACACTTACAATGAGCAGTTCTTC
few,TRBV12-3/TRBV12-4,TRBJ1-3,-,CASSFWGSSGNTIYF,TGTGCCAGCAGTTTTTGGGGAAGCTCTGGAAACACCATATATTTT
few,TRBV5-1,TRBJ2-3,-,CASSLEAGFQYF,TGCGCCAGCAGCTTGGAGGCAGGGTTCCAGTATTTT
-,TRBV7-3,TRBJ1-1,-,CASSPEGQGSYTEAFF,TGTGCCAGCAGCCCCGAGGGGCAGGGATCATACACTGAAGCTTTCTTT
many,TRBV12-3/TRBV12-4,TRBJ2-1,TRBD1,CASSLTGVGEQFF,TGTGCCAGCAGTCTGACAGGGGTGGGTGAGCAGTTCTTC
-,TRBV6-5,TRBJ2-3,-,CASRSVSSTDTQYF,TGTGCCAGCAGGAGCGTTAGTAGCACAGATACGCAGTATTTT
-,TRBV5-6,TRBJ1-5,TRBD1,CASSLGQGAGQPQHF,TGTGCCAGCAGCTTGGGGCAGGGGGCGGGACAGCCCCAGCATTTT
few,TRBV27,TRBJ2-3,TRBD1,CASSTDRASTDTQYF,TGTGCCAGCAGTACCGACAGGGCTAGCACAGATACGCAGTATTTT
-,TRBV23-1,TRBJ2-7,-,CASSLHSSYEQYF,TGCGCCAGCAGTCTACACAGCTCCTACGAGCAGTACTTC
-,TRBV7-9,TRBJ1-1,TRBD1,CASSLGPTGDTEAFF,TGTGCCAGCAGCTTAGGCCCAACAGGGGACACTGAAGCTTTCTTT
few,TRBV5-1,TRBJ2-7,TRBD1,CASSSGQSSEVF,TGCGCCAGCAGCTCGGGACAGTCGAGCGAAGTCTTC
few,TRBV27,TRBJ2-1,TRBD1,CASRKDRVSEQFF,TGTGCCAGCCGCAAGGACAGGGTCAGTGAGCAGTTCTTC
-,TRBV2,TRBJ1-1,-,CASRESFEAFF,TGTGCCAGCAGGGAAAGTTTTGAAGCTTTCTTT
-,TRBV7-2,TRBJ1-2,-,CASSLETGGNYGYTF,TGTGCCAGCAGCTTGGAGACAGGAGGGAACTATGGCTACACCTTC
-,TRBV27,TRBJ2-3,TRBD1,CASSTRQGTATDTQYF,TGTGCCAGCAGTACAAGACAGGGGACGGCAACAGATACGCAGTATTTT
-,TRBV4-3,TRBJ2-1,-,CASSQDGIGEQFF,TGCGCCAGCAGCCAAGATGGAATTGGTGAGCAGTTCTTC
few,TRBV4-2,TRBJ1-2,TRBD1,CASSQVFTGGRKVEGYTF,TGTGCCAGCAGCCAAGTTTTTACAGGGGGCCGCAAGGTGGAGGGCTACACCTTC
-,TRBV15,TRBJ2-4,TRBD1,CATSRAPGQGDVLTKNIQYF,TGTGCCACCAGCAGAGCTCCGGGACAGGGGGATGTTCTAACCAAAAACATTCAGTACTTC
-,TRBV5-6,TRBJ1-1,-,CASSLDLTANTEAFF,TGTGCCAGCAGCTTAGATTTGACAGCGAACACTGAAGCTTTCTTT
-,TRBV11-3,TRBJ2-2,-,CASSHWTADTGELFF,TGTGCCAGCAGCCATTGGACGGCTGACACCGGGGAGCTGTTTTTT
few,TRBV20-1,TRBJ2-4,-,CSARDLQGSAWAKNIQYF,TGCAGTGCTAGAGATCTACAGGGATCGGCATGGGCCAAAAACATTCAGTACTTC
-,TRBV6-5,TRBJ1-4,-,CASSYGGAEGEKLFF,TGTGCCAGCAGTTATGGGGGGGCCGAGGGGGAAAAACTGTTTTTT
-,TRBV12-5,TRBJ2-1,-,CASGLVFPGADNEQFF,TGTGCTAGTGGTTTGGTATTTCCGGGAGCGGACAATGAGCAGTTCTTC
few,TRBV7-8,TRBJ2-1,-,CASADGRRYNEQFF,TGTGCCAGCGCTGACGGGAGAAGGTACAATGAGCAGTTCTTC
few,TRBV2,TRBJ1-1,-,CASDHRAENTEAFF,TGTGCCAGCGACCACCGGGCCGAGAACACTGAAGCTTTCTTT
-,TRBV12-5,TRBJ2-7,-,CASGTNYEQYF,TGTGCTAGTGGTACCAACTACGAGCAGTACTTC
-,TRBV7-9,TRBJ2-2,-,CASSLLSYRAGELFF,TGTGCCAGCAGCTTACTTAGCTACAGGGCCGGGGAGCTGTTTTTT
few,TRBV19,TRBJ2-1,TRBD2,CASSIGGGNEQFF,TGTGCCAGTAGTATAGGCGGGGGGAATGAGCAGTTCTTC
few,TRBV12-3/TRBV12-4,TRBJ2-5,TRBD2,CASRALAEQETQYF,TGTGCCAGCAGGGCTCTAGCGGAGCAAGAGACCCAGTACTTC
few,TRBV10-3,TRBJ2-2,-,CAISESKAGTGELFF,TGTGCCATCAGTGAGTCGAAGGCAGGAACCGGGGAGCTGTTTTTT
-,TRBV6-5,TRBJ1-2,-,CATGSTGSLFLYGYTF,TGTGCCACCGGTAGCACGGGCAGCCTTTTCCTCTATGGCTACACCTTC
many,TRBV6-2/TRBV6-3,TRBJ1-4,-,CASSYLGGRNEKLFF,TGTGCCAGCAGTTACCTCGGAGGCCGGAATGAAAAACTGTTTTTT
-,TRBV5-1,TRBJ2-1,TRBD1,CASGRDRGYNEQFF,TGCGCCAGCGGCCGGGACAGGGGCTACAATGAGCAGTTCTTC
-,TRBV2,TRBJ2-5,-,CASSPIPETQYF,TGTGCCAGCAGCCCCATCCCAGAGACCCAGTACTTC
-,TRBV27,TRBJ2-7,-,CTSGRSEQYF,TGTACCAGCGGTCGGTCCGAGCAGTACTTC
-,TRBV24-1,TRBJ2-2,-,CATSDQMGVTGELFF,TGTGCCACCAGTGATCAGATGGGAGTCACCGGGGAGCTGTTTTTT
-,TRBV6-1,TRBJ1-5,-,CASAGGLATPQHF,TGTGCCAGCGCTGGGGGTTTAGCGACGCCCCAGCATTTT
-,TRBV6-2/TRBV6-3,TRBJ2-7,-,CASSAPGRRMSYEQYF,TGTGCCAGCAGTGCCCCCGGGAGAAGAATGTCCTACGAGCAGTACTTC